This T cell receptor (beta chain) was sequenced during a study of T-cell memory formation after mild COVID-19. As for the study in general: Clustering of TCRs was largely donor specific.

Study conclusions and caveats: Confirmation of SARS-CoV-2 specificity was lacking for second-wave clones peaking day 37.

One entry per CDR3 protein, called by TCRdb with MiXCR from the 5' RACE reads. The table lists about 400,000 distinct CDR3 sequences, roughly 26% of them singletons. The CDR3 has 19 residues. Germline CDR1 and CDR2: SGHTA and FQGNSA. V lost 2 bases to trimming and J lost 1 base; unmatched junction nucleotides: 14. Concerning this clonotype itself: Antigen specificity is unknown.

This sequence originates from an adult woman who had mild COVID-19 (a few samples of this study predate the infection). Cell type and time point are not known. The genes are TRBV7-2 and TRBJ2-5; 9 bases match TRBD2. The sample taken for sequencing was PBMCs or a T cell subset sorted from them (not recorded which). The CDR3 loop reads CASSLHLVGLAGFQETQYF. The DNA of the CDR3 is TGTGCCAGCAGCTTACATCTGGTTGGGCTAGCGGGGTTCCAAGAGACCCAGTACTTC.